What follows are 8 T cell receptor beta chains derived from one specimen sequenced in a study of blood T cell repertoires in COVID-19. Sequenced by immunoSEQ multiplex PCR; TCRdb stores in-frame clones only, minus some. The sample has 100,000 to 150,000 clones, roughly 90% seen once. Sample: peripheral blood. All receptors come from a woman older than 75 with acute or convalescent COVID-19.

The genes are TRBV15 and TRBJ1-1, with D unclear. V lost 1 base, J lost 6 bases, and 15 bases lay in between. In germline, CDR1 is LNHNV, CDR2 YYDKDF (reference sequence). The CDR3 loop spans 15 amino acids. CDR3 sequence reads: CATSRAGGFRSEAFF. CDR3 coding DNA: TGTGCCACCAGCAGAGCTGGCGGTTTCCGCTCTGAAGCTTTCTTT. Full variable domain (missing parts from reference TRBV15 and TRBJ1-1): DAMVIQNPRYQVTQFGKPVTLSCSQTLNHNVMYWYQQKSSQAPKLLFHYYDKDFNNEADTPDNFQSRRPNTSFCFLDIRSPGLGDTAMYLCATSRAGGFRSEAFFGQGTRLTVV.

The chain links TRBV24-1 to TRBJ2-1, with D perhaps matching TRBD1 (7 bases). There are 18 residues in the CDR3. The germline V gene has CDR1 KGHDR and CDR2 SFDVKD. Between the trimmed V and J ends, which lost 12 bases and 1 base, there was a span of 27 bases. The CDR3 bases are TGTGCCGTAGCCAATAGCGGCTACCCAGGGGGGTCCTACAATGAGCAGTTCTTC. This gives the protein CAVANSGYPGGSYNEQFF.

The chain uses TRBV2 and TRBJ2-2; 9 bases line up with TRBD2. This CDR3 contains 15 residues. CDR1 is SNHLY, CDR2 FYNNEI, per germline. Losses at the gene ends were 6 bases for V and 2 bases for J; bases not matched to a gene: 4. This CDR3 is CASRGGTSNTGELFF. The CDR3 DNA reads as TGTGCCAGCAGGGGCGGGACTAGCAACACCGGGGAGCTGTTTTTT.

This clone appeared a few times. V gene TRBV13 combines with J gene TRBJ2-1, with D uncertain. Trimming left V 0 bases short and J 5 bases short, with 8 bases between. The germline V gene encodes CDR1 PRHDT and CDR2 FYEKMQ (reference sequence). This CDR3 is 14 amino acids long. The CDR3 sequence: CASSLGAPDNEQFF. The CDR3 coding sequence is TGTGCCAGCAGCTTAGGAGCGCCAGACAATGAGCAGTTCTTC. Supplemented by reference TRBV13 and TRBJ2-1, the full variable domain reads AAGVIQSPRHLIKEKRETATLKCYPIPRHDTVYWYQQGPGQDPQFLISFYEKMQSDKGSIPDRFSAQQFSDYHSELNMSSLELGDSALYFCASSLGAPDNEQFFGPGTRLTVL.

The V and J genes are TRBV6-5 and TRBJ1-1; D is unresolved. The CDR3 has 11 amino acids. Germline V gene lookup returns CDR1 MNHEY and CDR2 SVGAGI. Trimming removed 2 bases from V and 9 bases from J, with 7 bases in between. The CDR3 is CASSYEGKAFF. The CDR3 DNA reads as TGTGCCAGCAGTTACGAGGGTAAAGCTTTCTTT.

The CDR3 coding sequence is TGCGCCAGCAGCACCGGGACTAGCGGGAGACACCAAGAGACCCAGTACTTC. Translated, it gives CASSTGTSGRHQETQYF. This chain links TRBV5-1 with TRBJ2-5, with 14 positions matching TRBD2. The CDR3 contains 17 residues. With V trimmed by 4 bases and J by 0 bases, 5 bases remained unmatched. Germline V gene lookup returns CDR1 SGHRS and CDR2 YFSETQ.

This chain connects TRBV5-5 to TRBJ2-5; no clear D gene. Germline V gene lookup returns CDR1 SGHKS and CDR2 YYEKEE (reference sequence). The CDR3 covers 15 residues. Trimming left V 0 bases short and J 1 base short, with 10 bases between. In DNA form, the CDR3 reads TGTGCCAGCAGCTTGGCAGTGGCGGCCCAAGAGACCCAGTACTTC. This gives the protein CASSLAVAAQETQYF.

The chain joins TRBV6-5 to TRBJ1-2; 8 nucleotides line up with TRBD1. The germline V gene encodes CDR1 MNHEY and CDR2 SVGAGI. J lost 5 bases, V lost 6 bases, and 8 bases had no gene match. This CDR3 contains 14 residues. In nucleotides, the CDR3 is TGTGCCAGCAGCACCTTTGGACAGGGTTATGGCTACACCTTC. Translation gives CASSTFGQGYGYTF.